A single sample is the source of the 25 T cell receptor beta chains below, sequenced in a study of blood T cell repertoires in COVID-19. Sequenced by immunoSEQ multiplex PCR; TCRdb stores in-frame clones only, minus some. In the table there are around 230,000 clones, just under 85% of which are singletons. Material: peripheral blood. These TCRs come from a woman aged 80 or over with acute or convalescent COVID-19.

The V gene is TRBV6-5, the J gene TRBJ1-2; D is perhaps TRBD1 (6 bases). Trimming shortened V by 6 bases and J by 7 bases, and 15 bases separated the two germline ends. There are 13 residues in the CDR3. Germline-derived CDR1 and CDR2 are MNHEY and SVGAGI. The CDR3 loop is CASRFQGLGGYTF. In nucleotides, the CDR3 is TGTGCCAGCAGGTTCCAGGGGCTGGGTGGCTACACCTTC.

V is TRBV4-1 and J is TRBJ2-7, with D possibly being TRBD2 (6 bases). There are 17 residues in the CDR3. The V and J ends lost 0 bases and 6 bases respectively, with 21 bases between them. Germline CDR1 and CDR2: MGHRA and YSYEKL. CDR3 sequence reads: CASSQEPRPGERVEQYF. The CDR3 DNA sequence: TGCGCCAGCAGCCAAGAGCCAAGGCCGGGGGAGCGGGTCGAGCAGTACTTC.

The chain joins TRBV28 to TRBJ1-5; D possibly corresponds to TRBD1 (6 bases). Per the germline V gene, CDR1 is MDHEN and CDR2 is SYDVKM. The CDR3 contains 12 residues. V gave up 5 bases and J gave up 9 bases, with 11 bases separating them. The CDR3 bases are TGTGCCAGCAGTCCACAGGGTCTGCCCCAGCATTTT. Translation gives CASSPQGLPQHF.

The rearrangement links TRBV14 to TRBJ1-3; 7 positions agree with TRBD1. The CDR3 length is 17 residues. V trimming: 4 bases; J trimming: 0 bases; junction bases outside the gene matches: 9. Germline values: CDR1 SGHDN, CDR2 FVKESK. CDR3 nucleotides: TGTGCCAGCAGCCGTTCGACGGACAGGAGCTCTGGAAACACCATATATTTT. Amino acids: CASSRSTDRSSGNTIYF. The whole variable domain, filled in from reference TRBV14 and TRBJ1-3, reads EAGVTQFPSHSVIEKGQTVTLRCDPISGHDNLYWYRRVMGKEIKFLLHFVKESKQDESGMPNNRFLAERTGGTYSTLKVQPAELEDSGVYFCASSRSTDRSSGNTIYFGEGSWLTVV.

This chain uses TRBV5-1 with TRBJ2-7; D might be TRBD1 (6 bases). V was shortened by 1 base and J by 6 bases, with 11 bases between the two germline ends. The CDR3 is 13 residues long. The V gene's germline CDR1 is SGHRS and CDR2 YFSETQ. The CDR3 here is CASSLTVTGEQYF. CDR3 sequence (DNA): TGCGCCAGCAGCTTGACCGTGACAGGCGAGCAGTACTTC.

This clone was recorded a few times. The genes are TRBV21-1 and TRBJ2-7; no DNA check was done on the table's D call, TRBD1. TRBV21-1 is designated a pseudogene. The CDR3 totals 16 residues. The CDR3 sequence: CASSKEGGQSSYEQYF. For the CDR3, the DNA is TGTGCCAGCAGCAAAGAGGGCGGACAGTCCTCCTACGAGCAGTACTTC.

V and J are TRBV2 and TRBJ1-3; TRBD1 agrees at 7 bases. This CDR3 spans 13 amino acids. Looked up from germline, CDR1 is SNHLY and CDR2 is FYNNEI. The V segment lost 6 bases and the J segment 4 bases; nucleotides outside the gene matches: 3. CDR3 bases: TGTGCCAGCAGCACGGGACAGGGAAACACCATATATTTT. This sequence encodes CASSTGQGNTIYF.

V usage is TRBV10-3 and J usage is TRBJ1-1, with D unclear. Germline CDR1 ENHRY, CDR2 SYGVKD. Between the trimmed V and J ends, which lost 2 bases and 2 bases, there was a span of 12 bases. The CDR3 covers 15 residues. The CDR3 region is CAISEKIALNTEAFF. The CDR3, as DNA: TGTGCCATCAGTGAGAAAATAGCTCTTAACACTGAAGCTTTCTTT.

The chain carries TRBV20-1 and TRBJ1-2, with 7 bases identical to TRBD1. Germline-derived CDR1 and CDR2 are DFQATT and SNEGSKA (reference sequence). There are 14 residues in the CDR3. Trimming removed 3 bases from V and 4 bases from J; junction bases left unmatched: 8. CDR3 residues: CSASPQGGVYGYTF. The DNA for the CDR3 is TGCAGTGCTAGTCCCCAGGGGGGTGTCTATGGCTACACCTTC.

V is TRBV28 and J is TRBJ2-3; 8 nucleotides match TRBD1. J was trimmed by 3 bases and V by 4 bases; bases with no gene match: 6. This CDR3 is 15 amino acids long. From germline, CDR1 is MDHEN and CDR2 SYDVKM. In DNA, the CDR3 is TGTGCCAGCAGTTCTCCCACAGGGGGAACAGATACGCAGTATTTT. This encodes CASSSPTGGTDTQYF.

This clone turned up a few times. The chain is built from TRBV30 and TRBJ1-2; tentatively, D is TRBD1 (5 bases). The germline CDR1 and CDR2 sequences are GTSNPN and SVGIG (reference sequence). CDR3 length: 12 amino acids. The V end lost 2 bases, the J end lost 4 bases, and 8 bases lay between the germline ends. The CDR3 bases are TGTGCCTGGAGTAGACAGACCTATGGCTACACCTTC. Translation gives CAWSRQTYGYTF. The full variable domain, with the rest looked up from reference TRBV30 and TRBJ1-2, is SQTIHQWPATLVQPVGSPLSLECTVEGTSNPNLYWYRQAAGRGLQLLFYSVGIGQISSEVPQNLSASRPQDRQFILSSKKLLLSDSGFYLCAWSRQTYGYTFGSGTRLTVV.

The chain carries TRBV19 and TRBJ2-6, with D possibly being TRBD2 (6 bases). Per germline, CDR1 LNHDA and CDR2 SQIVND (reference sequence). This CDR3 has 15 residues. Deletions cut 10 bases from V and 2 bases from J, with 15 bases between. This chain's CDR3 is CATAEGSAGANVLTF. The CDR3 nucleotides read TGTGCCACTGCGGAGGGGTCCGCTGGGGCCAACGTCCTGACTTTC.

The CDR3 here is CASSQGASGGSETQYF. CDR3 sequence (DNA): TGCGCCAGCAGCCAGGGGGCTAGCGGGGGTTCAGAGACCCAGTACTTC. The genes are TRBV4-1 and TRBJ2-5; 10 bases are shared with TRBD2. J lost 4 bases, V lost 3 bases, and 8 bases had no gene match. The CDR3 contains 16 residues. CDR1 MGHRA and CDR2 YSYEKL come from the germline V gene.

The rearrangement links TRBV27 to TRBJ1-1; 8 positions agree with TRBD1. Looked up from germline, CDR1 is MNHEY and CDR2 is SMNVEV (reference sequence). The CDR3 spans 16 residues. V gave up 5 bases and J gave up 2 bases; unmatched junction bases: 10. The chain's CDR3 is CASSTYRGMGNTEAFF. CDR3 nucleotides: TGTGCCAGCAGTACTTACAGGGGGATGGGCAACACTGAAGCTTTCTTT.

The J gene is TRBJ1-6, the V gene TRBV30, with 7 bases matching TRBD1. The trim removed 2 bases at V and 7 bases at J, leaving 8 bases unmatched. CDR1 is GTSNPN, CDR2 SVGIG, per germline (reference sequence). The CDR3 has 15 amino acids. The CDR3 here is CAWSIRQGTNSPLHF. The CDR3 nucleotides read TGTGCCTGGAGTATCAGACAGGGAACCAATTCACCCCTCCACTTT.

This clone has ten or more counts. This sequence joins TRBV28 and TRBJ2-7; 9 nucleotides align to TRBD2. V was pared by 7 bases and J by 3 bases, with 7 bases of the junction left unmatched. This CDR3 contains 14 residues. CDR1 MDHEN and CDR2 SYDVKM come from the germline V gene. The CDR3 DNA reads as TGTGCCAGCACCCTGGGACTAGCCCGCTACGAGCAGTACTTC. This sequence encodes CASTLGLARYEQYF.

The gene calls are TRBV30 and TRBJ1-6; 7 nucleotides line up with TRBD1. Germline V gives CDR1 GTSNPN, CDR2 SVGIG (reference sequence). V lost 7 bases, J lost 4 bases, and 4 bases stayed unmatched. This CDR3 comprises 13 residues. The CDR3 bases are TGTGCCTTCCAGGGACAGTATAATTCACCCCTCCACTTT. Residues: CAFQGQYNSPLHF.

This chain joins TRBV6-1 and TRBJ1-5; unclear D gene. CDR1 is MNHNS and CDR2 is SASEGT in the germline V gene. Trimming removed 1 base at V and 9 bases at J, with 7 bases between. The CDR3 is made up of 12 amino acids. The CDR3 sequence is CASSEVGSPQHF. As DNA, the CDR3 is TGTGCCAGCAGTGAAGTGGGCTCGCCCCAGCATTTT.

This chain's CDR3 is CASIGRPGDATGELFF. The CDR3 region has the DNA TGTGCCAGTATTGGCAGGCCAGGGGATGCGACCGGGGAGCTGTTTTTT. The chain uses TRBV19 and TRBJ2-2; a weak D match, TRBD1 (6 bases). V was pared by 7 bases and J by 5 bases, with 20 bases between. This CDR3 spans 16 amino acids. The V gene's germline CDR1 is LNHDA and CDR2 SQIVND (reference sequence).

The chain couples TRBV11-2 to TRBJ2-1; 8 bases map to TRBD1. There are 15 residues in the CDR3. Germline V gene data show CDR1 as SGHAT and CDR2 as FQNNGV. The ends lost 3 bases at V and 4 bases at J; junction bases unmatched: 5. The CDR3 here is CASSLGQELYNEQFF. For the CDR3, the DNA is TGTGCCAGCAGCTTGGGACAGGAACTTTACAATGAGCAGTTCTTC.

Written as DNA, the CDR3 is TGCGCCAGCAGCTCTCAGGGGCGCGATTCACCCCTCCACTTT. It specifies CASSSQGRDSPLHF. The chain is built from TRBV5-1 and TRBJ1-6; maybe TRBD1 (6 bases). Per the germline V gene, CDR1 is SGHRS and CDR2 is YFSETQ. This CDR3 is 14 amino acids long. V was clipped by 3 bases and J by 8 bases, with 12 bases between them.

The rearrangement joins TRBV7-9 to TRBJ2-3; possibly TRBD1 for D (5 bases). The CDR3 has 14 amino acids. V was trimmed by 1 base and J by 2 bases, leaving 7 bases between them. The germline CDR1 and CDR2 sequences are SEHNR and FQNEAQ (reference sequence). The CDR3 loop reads CASSLDRPTDTQYF. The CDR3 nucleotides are TGTGCCAGCAGCTTAGACAGGCCCACAGATACGCAGTATTTT.

CDR3 DNA sequence: TGTGCCAGCAGTCAGAGGACAGGGAACACTGAAGCTTTCTTT. Encoded protein: CASSQRTGNTEAFF. The chain is built from TRBV27 and TRBJ1-1, with 7 bases lining up with TRBD1. V lost 5 bases and J lost 1; bases outside the gene matches: 4. Germline V CDR1 and CDR2: MNHEY, SMNVEV (reference sequence). This CDR3 spans 14 amino acids.

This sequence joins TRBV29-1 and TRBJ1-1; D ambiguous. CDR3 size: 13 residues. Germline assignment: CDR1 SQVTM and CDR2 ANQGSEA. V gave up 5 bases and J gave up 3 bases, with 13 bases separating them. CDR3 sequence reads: CSVLTGRHTEAFF. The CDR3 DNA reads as TGCAGCGTTTTGACGGGAAGACACACTGAAGCTTTCTTT.

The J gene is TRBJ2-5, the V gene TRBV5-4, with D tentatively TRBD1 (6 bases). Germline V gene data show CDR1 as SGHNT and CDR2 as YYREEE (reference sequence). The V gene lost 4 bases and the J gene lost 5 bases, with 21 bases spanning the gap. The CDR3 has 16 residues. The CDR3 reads CASSLGPGLTGETQYF. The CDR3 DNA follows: TGTGCCAGCAGCCTTGGCCCGGGGTTAACAGGGGAGACCCAGTACTTC.